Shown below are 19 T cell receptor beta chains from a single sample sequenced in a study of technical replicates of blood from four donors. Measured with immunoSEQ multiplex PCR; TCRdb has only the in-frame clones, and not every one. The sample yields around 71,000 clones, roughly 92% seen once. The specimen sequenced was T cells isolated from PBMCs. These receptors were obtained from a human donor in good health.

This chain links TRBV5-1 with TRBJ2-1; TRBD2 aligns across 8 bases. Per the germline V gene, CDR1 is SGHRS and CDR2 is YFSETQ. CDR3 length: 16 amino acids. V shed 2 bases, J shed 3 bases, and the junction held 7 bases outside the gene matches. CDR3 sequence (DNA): TGCGCCAGCAGCTTAGGTTGGGGGACTAGCTACAATGAGCAGTTCTTC. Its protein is CASSLGWGTSYNEQFF.

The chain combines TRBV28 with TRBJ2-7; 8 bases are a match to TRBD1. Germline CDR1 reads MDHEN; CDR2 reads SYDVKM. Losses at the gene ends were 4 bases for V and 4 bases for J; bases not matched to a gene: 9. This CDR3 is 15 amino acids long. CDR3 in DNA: TGTGCCAGCAGTTGGAACGACAGGGGTCGGTACGAGCAGTACTTC. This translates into CASSWNDRGRYEQYF.

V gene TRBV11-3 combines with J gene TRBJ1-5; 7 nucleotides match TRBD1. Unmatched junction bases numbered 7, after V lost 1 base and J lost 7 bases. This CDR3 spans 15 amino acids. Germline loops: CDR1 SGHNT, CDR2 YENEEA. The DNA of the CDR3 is TGTGCCAGCAGCTTAGGGGCAGGGGGTGGACAGCCCCAGCATTTT. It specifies CASSLGAGGGQPQHF.

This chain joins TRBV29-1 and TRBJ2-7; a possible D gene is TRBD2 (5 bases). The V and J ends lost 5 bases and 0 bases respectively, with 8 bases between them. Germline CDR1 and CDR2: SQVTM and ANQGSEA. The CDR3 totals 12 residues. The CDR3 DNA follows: TGCAGCGTTACCGGGAACTCCTACGAGCAGTACTTC. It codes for CSVTGNSYEQYF.

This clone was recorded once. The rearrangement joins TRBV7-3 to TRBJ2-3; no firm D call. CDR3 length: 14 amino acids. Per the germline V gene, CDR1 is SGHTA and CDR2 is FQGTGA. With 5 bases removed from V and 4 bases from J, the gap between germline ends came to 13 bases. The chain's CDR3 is CASSNDWMPDTQYF. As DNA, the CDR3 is TGTGCCAGCAGCAATGACTGGATGCCAGATACGCAGTATTTT.

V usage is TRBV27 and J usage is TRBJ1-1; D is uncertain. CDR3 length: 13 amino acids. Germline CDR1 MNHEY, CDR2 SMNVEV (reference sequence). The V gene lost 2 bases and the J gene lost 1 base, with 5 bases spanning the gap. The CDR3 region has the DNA TGTGCCAGCAGTTTAGGCAGGAACACTGAAGCTTTCTTT. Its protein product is CASSLGRNTEAFF.

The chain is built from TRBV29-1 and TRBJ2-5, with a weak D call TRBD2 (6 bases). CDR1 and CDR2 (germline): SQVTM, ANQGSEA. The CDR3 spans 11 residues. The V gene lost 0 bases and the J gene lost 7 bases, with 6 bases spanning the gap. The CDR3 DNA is TGCAGCGTTGAAGAGGGGGGGACCCAGTACTTC. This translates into CSVEEGGTQYF.

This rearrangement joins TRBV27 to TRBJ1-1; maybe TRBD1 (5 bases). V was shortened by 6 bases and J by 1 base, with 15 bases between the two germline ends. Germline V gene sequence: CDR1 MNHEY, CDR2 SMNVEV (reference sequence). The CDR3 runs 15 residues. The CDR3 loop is CASRVGTEGNTEAFF. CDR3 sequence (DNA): TGTGCCAGCAGGGTAGGGACGGAGGGGAACACTGAAGCTTTCTTT.

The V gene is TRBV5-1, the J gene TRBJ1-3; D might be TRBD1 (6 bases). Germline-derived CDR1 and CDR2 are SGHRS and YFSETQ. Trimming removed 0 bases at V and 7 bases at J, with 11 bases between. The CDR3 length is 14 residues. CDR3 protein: CASSLAQGPNTIYF. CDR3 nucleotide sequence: TGCGCCAGCAGCTTGGCCCAGGGGCCCAACACCATATATTTT.

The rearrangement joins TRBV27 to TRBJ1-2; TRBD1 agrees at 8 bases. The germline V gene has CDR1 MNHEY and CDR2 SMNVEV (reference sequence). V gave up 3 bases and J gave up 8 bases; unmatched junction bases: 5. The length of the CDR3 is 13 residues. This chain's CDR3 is CASSFTGGDGYTF. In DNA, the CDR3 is TGTGCCAGCAGTTTTACAGGGGGAGACGGCTACACCTTC.

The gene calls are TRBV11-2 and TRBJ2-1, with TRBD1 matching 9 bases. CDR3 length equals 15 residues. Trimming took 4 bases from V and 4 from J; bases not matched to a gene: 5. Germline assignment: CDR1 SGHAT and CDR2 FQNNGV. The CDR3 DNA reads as TGTGCCAGCAGCTGGAGACAGGGGGGGTACAATGAGCAGTTCTTC. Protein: CASSWRQGGYNEQFF.

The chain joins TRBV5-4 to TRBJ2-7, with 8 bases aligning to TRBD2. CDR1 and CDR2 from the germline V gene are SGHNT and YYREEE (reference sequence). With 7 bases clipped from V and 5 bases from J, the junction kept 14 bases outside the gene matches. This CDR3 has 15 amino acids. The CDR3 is CASASGISGSHEQYF. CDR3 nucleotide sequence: TGTGCCAGCGCCTCCGGAATCAGCGGGAGCCACGAGCAGTACTTC.

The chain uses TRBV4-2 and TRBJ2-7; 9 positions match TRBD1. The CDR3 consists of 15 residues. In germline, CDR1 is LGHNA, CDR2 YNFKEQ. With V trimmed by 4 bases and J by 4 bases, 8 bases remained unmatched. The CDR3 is CASSPTGTGWYEQYF. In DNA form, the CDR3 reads TGTGCCAGCAGCCCAACCGGGACAGGGTGGTACGAGCAGTACTTC.

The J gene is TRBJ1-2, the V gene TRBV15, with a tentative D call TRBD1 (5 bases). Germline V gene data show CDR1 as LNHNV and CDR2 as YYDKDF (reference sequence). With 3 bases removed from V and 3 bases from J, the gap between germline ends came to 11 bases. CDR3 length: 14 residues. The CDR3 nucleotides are TGTGCCACCAGCAGTGGGGGGGAGGACTATGGCTACACCTTC. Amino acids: CATSSGGEDYGYTF.

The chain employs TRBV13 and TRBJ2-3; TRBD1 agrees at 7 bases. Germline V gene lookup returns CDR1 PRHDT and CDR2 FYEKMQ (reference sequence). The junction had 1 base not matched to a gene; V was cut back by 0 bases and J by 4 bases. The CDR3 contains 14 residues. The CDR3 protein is CASSLGQGADTQYF. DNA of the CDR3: TGTGCCAGCAGCTTAGGGCAGGGGGCAGATACGCAGTATTTT.

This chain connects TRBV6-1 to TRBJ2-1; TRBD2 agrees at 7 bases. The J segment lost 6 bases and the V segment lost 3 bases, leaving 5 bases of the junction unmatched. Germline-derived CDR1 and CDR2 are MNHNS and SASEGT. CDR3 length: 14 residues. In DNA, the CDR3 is TGTGCCAGCAGTGAGACTAGCATCGGCAATGAGCAGTTCTTC. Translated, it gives CASSETSIGNEQFF.

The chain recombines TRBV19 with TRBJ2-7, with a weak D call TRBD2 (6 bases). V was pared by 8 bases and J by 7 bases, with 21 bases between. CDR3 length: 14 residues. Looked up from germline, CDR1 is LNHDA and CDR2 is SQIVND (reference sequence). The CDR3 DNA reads TGTGCCAGTGGGGACGGAGGGACTTTACGGGAGCAGTACTTC. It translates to CASGDGGTLREQYF.

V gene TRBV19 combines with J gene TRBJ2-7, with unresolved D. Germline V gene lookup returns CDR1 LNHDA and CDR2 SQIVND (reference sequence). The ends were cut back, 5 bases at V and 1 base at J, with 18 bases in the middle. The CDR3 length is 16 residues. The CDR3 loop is CASSYTLGVTSYEQYF. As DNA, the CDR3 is TGTGCCAGTAGTTATACGCTTGGAGTTACATCCTACGAGCAGTACTTC.

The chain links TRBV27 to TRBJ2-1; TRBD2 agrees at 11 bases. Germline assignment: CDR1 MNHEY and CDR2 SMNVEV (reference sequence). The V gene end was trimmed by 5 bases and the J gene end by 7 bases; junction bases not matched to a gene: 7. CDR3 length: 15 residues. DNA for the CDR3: TGTGCCAGCAGTATACTAGCGGGAGTGGGTAATGAGCAGTTCTTC. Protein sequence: CASSILAGVGNEQFF.